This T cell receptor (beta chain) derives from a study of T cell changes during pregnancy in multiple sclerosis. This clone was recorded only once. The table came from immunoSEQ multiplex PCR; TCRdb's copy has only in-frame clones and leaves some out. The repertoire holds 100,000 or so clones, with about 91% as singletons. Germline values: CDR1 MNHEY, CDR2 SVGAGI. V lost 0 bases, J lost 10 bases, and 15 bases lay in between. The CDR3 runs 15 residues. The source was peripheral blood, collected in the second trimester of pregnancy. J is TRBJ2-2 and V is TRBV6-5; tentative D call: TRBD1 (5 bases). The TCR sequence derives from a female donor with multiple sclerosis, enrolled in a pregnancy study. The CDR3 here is CASSYSWAGNQELFF. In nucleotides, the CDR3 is TGTGCCAGCAGTTACTCGTGGGCAGGGAATCAGGAGCTGTTTTTT.